The 11 T cell receptor beta chains presented below share a single source sample, sequenced in a study of T cells in tuberculosis. Repertoires were generated with immunoSEQ multiplex PCR, while TCRdb's copy carries only in-frame clones and drops some. The table includes 20,000 to 25,000 clones, 85% to 95% detected once. Sequenced: PBMCs. These receptors all stem from a donor aged 10-30 years with latent tuberculosis or without tuberculosis infection. Some clones in this sample may be carry-over from other donors' samples.

This chain connects TRBV4-1 to TRBJ2-7, with 10 nucleotides matching TRBD1. The germline gives CDR1 MGHRA, CDR2 YSYEKL. Germline trimming cut 5 bases from V and 2 bases from J; bases unmatched to any gene: 9. The CDR3 totals 16 residues. In DNA, the CDR3 is TGCGCCAGCAGCAACCCGGGACAGGGGAGAACCTACGAGCAGTACTTC. Translating gives CASSNPGQGRTYEQYF.

The chain carries TRBV7-9 and TRBJ1-5, with D possibly being TRBD1 (5 bases). Germline CDR1 reads SEHNR; CDR2 reads FQNEAQ (reference sequence). The CDR3 extends over 18 amino acids. V shed 4 bases and J shed 0 bases, with 19 bases lying between them. The CDR3 sequence: CASSSNGQGAYSNQPQHF. CDR3 nucleotide sequence: TGTGCCAGCAGCTCAAACGGCCAAGGGGCTTATAGCAATCAGCCCCAGCATTTT.

V and J are TRBV5-1 and TRBJ2-5, with 10 bases that match TRBD2. Per the germline V gene, CDR1 is SGHRS and CDR2 is YFSETQ. V shed 4 bases, J shed 5 bases, and the junction held 8 bases outside the gene matches. The CDR3 totals 15 residues. The CDR3 nucleotides are TGCGCCAGCAGCCCTTCAGCGGGAGGGCCGGAGACCCAGTACTTC. Encoded protein: CASSPSAGGPETQYF.

This chain uses TRBV6-5 with TRBJ1-1, with 9 bases that match TRBD1. The CDR3 is made up of 13 amino acids. The germline V gene encodes CDR1 MNHEY and CDR2 SVGAGI. V lost 6 bases to trimming and J lost 7 bases; unmatched junction nucleotides: 6. Written as DNA, the CDR3 is TGTGCCAGCAGGATACAGGGGGCGAGTGAAGCTTTCTTT. The encoded protein is CASRIQGASEAFF.

The gene calls are TRBV18 and TRBJ1-1; TRBD1 is a possible D gene (6 bases). This CDR3 is built from 13 residues. The V gene's germline CDR1 is KGHSH and CDR2 LQKENI. V lost 3 bases and J 5 bases, leaving 10 bases between the germline ends. CDR3 nucleotides: TGTGCCAGCTCACCCTCAGGGGAAACTGAAGCTTTCTTT. Protein sequence: CASSPSGETEAFF.

CDR3 loop: CASSLEPGDGYTF. CDR3 DNA: TGTGCCAGCAGCTTAGAACCAGGGGATGGCTACACCTTC. J is TRBJ1-2 and V is TRBV7-2; tentatively, D is TRBD1 (6 bases). This CDR3 has 13 residues. Germline values: CDR1 SGHTA, CDR2 FQGNSA. The ends were cut back, 1 base at V and 6 bases at J, with 9 bases in the middle.

The chain has TRBV7-3 and TRBJ2-1; no firm D call. V was shortened by 5 bases and J by 4 bases, with 15 bases between the two germline ends. Germline V gene data show CDR1 as SGHTA and CDR2 as FQGTGA. The CDR3 length is 15 residues. The CDR3 bases are TGTGCCAGCAGCCTGAGTGAGTCTCGGTACAATGAGCAGTTCTTC. Encoded protein: CASSLSESRYNEQFF.

The gene calls are TRBV15 and TRBJ1-5, with D unresolved. V lost 0 bases and J 2 bases, leaving 8 bases between the germline ends. Germline V gives CDR1 LNHNV, CDR2 YYDKDF (reference sequence). CDR3 size: 15 residues. CDR3: CATSRDYRGNQPQHF. The CDR3 coding sequence is TGTGCCACCAGCAGAGATTATCGGGGCAATCAGCCCCAGCATTTT.

This clone was counted a single time. V is TRBV7-3 and J is TRBJ2-1; D is possibly TRBD2 (5 bases). CDR1 SGHTA and CDR2 FQGTGA come from the germline V gene. Trimming pared 6 bases from V and 0 bases from J, leaving 12 bases between. The CDR3 contains 15 residues. The CDR3 nucleotides read TGTGCCAGCAGGGAGCGAGCGGTCTCCTACAATGAGCAGTTCTTC. It codes for CASRERAVSYNEQFF.

The gene calls are TRBV4-1 and TRBJ1-5; tentative D call: TRBD1 (5 bases). The ends were cut back, 1 base at V and 0 bases at J, with 13 bases in the middle. Germline V gene sequence: CDR1 MGHRA, CDR2 YSYEKL. This CDR3 region has 17 residues. CDR3: CASSQVPRGISNQPQHF. The CDR3 nucleotides read TGCGCCAGCAGCCAAGTTCCTCGGGGGATTAGCAATCAGCCCCAGCATTTT.

The rearrangement uses TRBV15 and TRBJ1-5; D is undetermined. The CDR3 sequence is 15 residues long. Trimming took 1 base from V and 0 from J, leaving 7 bases between them. Per germline, CDR1 LNHNV and CDR2 YYDKDF (reference sequence). As DNA, the CDR3 is TGTGCCACCAGCAGAGCCGCAGGTAGCAATCAGCCCCAGCATTTT. As protein: CATSRAAGSNQPQHF.